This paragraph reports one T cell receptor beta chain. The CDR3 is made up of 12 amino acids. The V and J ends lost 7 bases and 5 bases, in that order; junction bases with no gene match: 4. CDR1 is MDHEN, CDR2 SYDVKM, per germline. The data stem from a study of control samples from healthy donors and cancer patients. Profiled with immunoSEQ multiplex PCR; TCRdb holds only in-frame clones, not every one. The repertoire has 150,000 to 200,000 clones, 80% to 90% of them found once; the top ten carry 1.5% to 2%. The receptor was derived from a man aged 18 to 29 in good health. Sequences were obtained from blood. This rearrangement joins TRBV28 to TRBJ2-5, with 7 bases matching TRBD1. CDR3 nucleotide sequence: TGTGCCAGCAACCCGACAGGGGAGACCCAGTACTTC. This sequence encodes CASNPTGETQYF.